This entry concerns a single T cell receptor (beta chain). TCRdb's copy holds only in-frame clones and misses some; the assay was immunoSEQ multiplex PCR. The data show about 88,000 clones, with roughly 90% seen just once and under 9.5% held by the top ten. Sample time point: baseline pretreatment blood. Noted treatment: 15 Gy SBRT to primary tumor, nephrectomy 4 weeks later. Radiation-treated patients gave blood at baseline, week 2 and week 4. This renal cell carcinoma was of the clear cell type. This sample is drawn from a study of radiation and T cells in renal cell carcinoma. V was pared by 7 bases and J by 0 bases, with 18 bases of the junction left unmatched. The CDR3 runs 18 residues. Germline CDR1 is MDHEN and CDR2 is SYDVKM.

The TCR was taken from a man between 45 and 60 years old with renal cell carcinoma. This chain uses TRBV28 with TRBJ2-7; 7 bases line up with TRBD1. The sample consisted of blood, taken from a patient whose treatment included radiotherapy and nephrectomy. CDR3 sequence reads: CASNETEPLRDSSYEQYF. For the CDR3, the DNA is TGTGCCAGCAACGAAACTGAGCCACTCCGGGACAGCTCCTACGAGCAGTACTTC.